This T cell receptor beta chain is drawn from a study of cytomegalovirus exposure and HLA in healthy donors. This CDR3 is 14 amino acids long. Germline CDR1 reads SGHTA; CDR2 reads FQGNSA. The V gene lost 5 bases and the J gene lost 7 bases, with 15 bases spanning the gap. In the PCR, 60 Vbeta and 13 Jbeta primers were used. Using immunoSEQ multiplex PCR, the repertoire was profiled, and TCRdb retains in-frame clones only, with some absent. The sample includes about 190,000 clones, around four fifths seen only once; the top ten take approximately 0.8%. The TCR sequence derives from a young woman in good health and CMV-seronegative. Sequencing was performed on PBMCs. The chain is built from TRBV7-2 and TRBJ2-1; TRBD2 is a possible D gene (6 bases). The CDR3 spells CASSQSGTRNEQFF. The CDR3 nucleotides are TGTGCCAGCAGCCAATCCGGGACTCGTAATGAGCAGTTCTTC.